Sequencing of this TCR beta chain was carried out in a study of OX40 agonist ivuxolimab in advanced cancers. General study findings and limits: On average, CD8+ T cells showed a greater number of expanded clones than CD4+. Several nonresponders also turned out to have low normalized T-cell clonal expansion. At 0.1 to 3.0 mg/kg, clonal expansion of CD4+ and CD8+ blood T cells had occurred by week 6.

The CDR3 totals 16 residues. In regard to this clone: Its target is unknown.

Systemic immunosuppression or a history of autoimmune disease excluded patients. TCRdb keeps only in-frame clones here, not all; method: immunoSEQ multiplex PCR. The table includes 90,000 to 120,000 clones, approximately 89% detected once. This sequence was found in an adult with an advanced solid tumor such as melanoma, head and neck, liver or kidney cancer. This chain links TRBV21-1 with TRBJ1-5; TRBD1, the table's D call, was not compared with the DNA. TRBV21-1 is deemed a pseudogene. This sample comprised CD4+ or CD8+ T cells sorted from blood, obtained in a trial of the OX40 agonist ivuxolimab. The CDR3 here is CASSKKGQGAYQPQHF. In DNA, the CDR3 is TGTGCCAGCAGCAAAAAGGGACAGGGGGCTTATCAGCCCCAGCATTTT.